This is a list of T cell receptor beta chains from one sample in a study of radiotherapy plus CTLA-4 blockade in lung cancer. Using immunoSEQ multiplex PCR, the repertoire was profiled, and TCRdb retains in-frame clones only, with some absent. The sample carries over 95,000 clones, about four fifths recorded once. The starting material was peripheral blood, obtained from a patient treated with radiotherapy plus ipilimumab. These receptors were collected from a human donor with non-small cell lung cancer who had a partial response to radiotherapy plus ipilimumab. Some clones in this sample may be carry-over from other donors' samples. CDR3s include the opening cysteine and the closing phenylalanine or tryptophan. A D gene is named only where the DNA matches it firmly. Rows may omit the clone size; those that give it use once, few, many or a size class.

TRBD2,TRBJ2-1,TRBV10-2,-,CASSELAGGQDEQFF,TGCGCCAGCAGTGAGTTAGCGGGAGGCCAGGATGAGCAGTTCTTC
-,TRBJ2-1,TRBV28,few,CASSPAPTTTYNEQFF,TGTGCCAGCAGTCCCGCCCCGACTACTACCTACAATGAGCAGTTCTTC
TRBD1,TRBJ2-7,TRBV2,-,CASKGTESSYEQYF,TGTGCCAGCAAAGGGACAGAAAGCTCCTACGAGCAGTACTTC
TRBD2,TRBJ2-1,TRBV6-5,once,CASSYMLAASYNEQFF,TGTGCCAGCAGTTACATGCTAGCGGCGTCCTACAATGAGCAGTTCTTC
TRBD1,TRBJ2-1,TRBV6-6,-,CASSRDSETGEQFF,TGTGCCAGCAGTAGGGACAGTGAAACCGGTGAGCAGTTCTTC
-,TRBJ2-3,TRBV29-1,-,CSVEGVADTQYF,TGCAGCGTTGAGGGAGTTGCAGATACGCAGTATTTT
-,TRBJ2-5,TRBV18,once,CASSLGRLPETQYF,TGTGCCAGCTCACTGGGTAGACTCCCAGAGACCCAGTACTTC
TRBD2,TRBJ2-2,TRBV9,once,CASSVQEGGDTGELFF,TGTGCCAGCAGCGTACAGGAGGGAGGGGACACCGGGGAGCTGTTTTTT
-,TRBJ2-5,TRBV7-9,-,CASSLGTGQETQYF,TGTGCCAGCAGCTTAGGTACAGGGCAAGAGACCCAGTACTTC
TRBD2,TRBJ2-7,TRBV5-1,-,CASSLRTSGIYEQYF,TGCGCCAGCAGCTTAAGGACTAGCGGGATCTACGAGCAGTACTTC
TRBD2,TRBJ2-3,TRBV5-1,once,CASSLVASGGSDTQYF,TGCGCCAGCAGCTTGGTGGCTAGCGGGGGATCAGATACGCAGTATTTT
-,TRBJ1-5,TRBV19,-,CASTIRGWGSNQPQHF,TGTGCCAGTACCATACGGGGGTGGGGTAGCAATCAGCCCCAGCATTTT
TRBD1,TRBJ1-1,TRBV27,-,CASSLRQGEAFF,TGTGCCAGCAGTTTACGACAGGGCGAAGCTTTCTTT
TRBD1,TRBJ2-7,TRBV9,-,CASSASGTGTHEQYF,TGTGCCAGCAGCGCGTCCGGGACAGGGACCCACGAGCAGTACTTC
TRBD2,TRBJ2-5,TRBV18,few,CASSLTSGGYQETQYF,TGTGCCAGCTCACTAACTAGCGGGGGGTACCAAGAGACCCAGTACTTC
-,TRBJ2-1,TRBV2,-,CASSPTPNYNEQFF,TGTGCCAGCAGTCCCACCCCTAACTACAATGAGCAGTTCTTC
-,TRBJ2-7,TRBV21-1,-,CAGSKGTVSYEQYF,TGTGCCGGCAGCAAAGGGACAGTTTCCTACGAGCAGTACTTC
TRBD2,TRBJ2-3,TRBV28,-,CASKSPGLAGKGTQYF,TGTGCCAGTAAATCCCCGGGACTAGCGGGAAAGGGTACGCAGTATTTT
-,TRBJ1-1,TRBV7-9,-,CASSQTGSTEAFF,TGCGCCAGCAGCCAAACAGGGTCCACTGAAGCTTTCTTT
TRBD1,TRBJ2-3,TRBV7-3,-,CASTPGQGEGDTQYF,TGTGCCAGCACCCCTGGACAGGGGGAGGGAGATACGCAGTATTTT
TRBD2,TRBJ2-1,TRBV7-3,-,CASSLNSGDEQFF,TGTGCCAGCAGCTTAAATAGCGGGGATGAGCAGTTCTTC
-,TRBJ1-2,TRBV4-2,few,CASSQGRGQGNPLISF,TGTGCCAGCAGCCAAGGGAGGGGTCAAGGGAATCCACTTATATCCTTC
TRBD1,TRBJ1-3,TRBV7-6,-,CASSAGQGNTIYF,TGTGCCAGCAGCGCGGGACAGGGAAACACCATATATTTT
-,TRBJ2-2,TRBV7-9,-,CASSVGSERELFF,TGTGCCAGCAGCGTCGGGAGTGAAAGGGAGCTGTTTTTT
-,TRBJ2-7,TRBV7-7,-,CASSLEVEDRGFLAGPEQYF,TGTGCCAGCAGCCTCGAGGTTGAAGACAGGGGGTTTCTAGCGGGACCCGAGCAGTACTTC
-,TRBJ1-2,TRBV7-6,few,CASSLESSGVGYTF,TGTGCCAGCAGCTTAGAGTCATCAGGGGTCGGCTACACCTTC
-,TRBJ1-4,TRBV5-6,few,CASSFGWESNEKLFF,TGTGCCAGCAGCTTCGGGTGGGAGTCTAATGAAAAACTGTTTTTT
-,TRBJ1-3,TRBV7-8,-,CASSLFENPGGNTIYF,TGTGCCAGCAGCTTATTTGAAAACCCGGGTGGAAACACCATATATTTT
-,TRBJ2-3,TRBV30,-,CACSRSSTDTQYF,TGTGCCTGTTCGCGGTCTAGCACAGATACGCAGTATTTT
TRBD1,TRBJ1-3,TRBV4-2,-,CASSQAGTAFGNTIYF,TGTGCCAGCAGCCAAGCAGGGACAGCTTTTGGAAACACCATATATTTT
TRBD1,TRBJ1-4,TRBV7-9,-,CASSPSGQGNEKLFF,TGTGCCAGCAGCCCCTCCGGACAGGGCAATGAAAAACTGTTTTTT
-,TRBJ2-5,TRBV28,-,CASSLSRQETQYF,TGTGCCAGCAGTTTATCCAGACAAGAGACCCAGTACTTC
-,TRBJ2-1,TRBV7-3,few,CASSSQGYSYNEQFF,TGTGCCAGCAGCTCTCAGGGGTACTCCTACAATGAGCAGTTCTTC
-,TRBJ2-1,TRBV29-1,-,CSVEMAGPNEQFF,TGCAGCGTTGAGATGGCAGGGCCTAATGAGCAGTTCTTC
TRBD1,TRBJ2-1,TRBV7-9,-,CASSPRQGAYNEQFF,TGTGCCAGCAGCCCAAGACAGGGGGCGTACAATGAGCAGTTCTTC
TRBD2,TRBJ2-2,TRBV5-4,-,CASSLVGGVTPGELFF,TGTGCCAGCAGCTTGGTGGGGGGGGTAACACCCGGGGAGCTGTTTTTT
-,TRBJ1-3,TRBV5-1,-,CASSLIKQGEAPGNTIYF,TGCGCCAGCAGCTTAATAAAACAGGGAGAGGCGCCTGGAAACACCATATATTTT
TRBD2,TRBJ2-5,TRBV6-5,once,CASRLPGGVETQYF,TGTGCCAGCAGGTTACCGGGAGGGGTGGAGACCCAGTACTTC
TRBD2,TRBJ2-7,TRBV5-4,-,CASSLGLAFDEQYF,TGTGCCAGCAGCTTGGGACTAGCTTTCGACGAGCAGTACTTC
-,TRBJ1-1,TRBV7-3,-,CASSLQLNTEAFF,TGTGCCAGCAGCTTACAGTTGAACACTGAAGCTTTCTTT
-,TRBJ2-5,TRBV11-2,-,CASSQHPGTKETQYF,TGTGCCAGCAGCCAGCACCCGGGAACCAAAGAGACCCAGTACTTC
-,TRBJ1-4,TRBV6-6,-,CASSYGGAGEKLFF,TGTGCCAGCAGTTACGGGGGCGCTGGTGAAAAACTGTTTTTT
-,TRBJ2-7,TRBV4-3,-,CASSQPLWSEQYF,TGCGCCAGCAGCCAACCGTTATGGAGCGAGCAGTACTTC
TRBD2,TRBJ2-5,TRBV28,-,CASAPLAGGWETQYF,TGTGCCAGCGCACCTTTAGCGGGAGGTTGGGAGACCCAGTACTTC
-,TRBJ1-1,TRBV6-6,-,CASTLEGRAFF,TGTGCCAGCACCCTGGAAGGGAGAGCTTTCTTT
-,TRBJ2-1,TRBV7-2,-,CASSLVIDNEQFF,TGTGCCAGCAGCTTAGTAATCGACAATGAGCAGTTCTTC
-,TRBJ1-3,TRBV28,few,CASILGGVSSGNTIYF,-